This TCR beta chain was found in a study of STAT5B mutations in CD4+ large granular lymphocyte leukemia. About the research overall: Healthy donors showed HLA-associated enrichment of the CDR3 'QG' motif. Broader study findings: CD4-sorted patient repertoires seemed more clonal than healthy CD4+ repertoires. The CD4+ versus CD8+ T-LGLL clonality difference may reflect limited sample size.

Turning to this clone: Its target is not known.

Only in-frame clones appear in the TCRdb table, and some are missing; sequencing was by immunoSEQ multiplex PCR. The table shows approximately 35,000 clones, with 65% to 80% occurring only once. Sequenced input: CD4+ T cells from blood buffy coats. The clonotype comes from a human donor in good health.

The CDR3 is CASSQDKDGTEAFF. The DNA of the CDR3 is TGTGCCAGTAGTCAAGACAAGGACGGCACTGAAGCTTTCTTT. The chain uses TRBV19 and TRBJ1-1; D gene unclear. V was pared by 5 bases and J by 4 bases, with 14 bases between. Germline loops: CDR1 LNHDA, CDR2 SQIVND (reference sequence). This CDR3 spans 14 amino acids.